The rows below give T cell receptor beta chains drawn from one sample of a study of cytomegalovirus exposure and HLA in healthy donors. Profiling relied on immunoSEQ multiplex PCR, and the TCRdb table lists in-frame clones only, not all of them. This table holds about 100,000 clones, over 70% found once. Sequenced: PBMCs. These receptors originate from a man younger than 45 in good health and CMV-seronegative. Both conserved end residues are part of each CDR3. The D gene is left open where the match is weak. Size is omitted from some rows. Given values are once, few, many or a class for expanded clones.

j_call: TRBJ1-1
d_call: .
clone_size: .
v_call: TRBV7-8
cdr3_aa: CASSLIGQLNTEAFF
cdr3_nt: TGTGCCAGCAGCTTGATAGGACAGCTGAACACTGAAGCTTTCTTT

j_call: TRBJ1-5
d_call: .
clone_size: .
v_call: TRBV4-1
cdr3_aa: CASSPRAGNQPQHF
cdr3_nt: TGCGCCAGCAGCCCGCGCGCAGGGAATCAGCCCCAGCATTTT

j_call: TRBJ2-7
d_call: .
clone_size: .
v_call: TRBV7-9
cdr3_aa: CASSLAPGAYEQYF
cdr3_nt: TGTGCCAGCAGCTTAGCGCCGGGGGCCTACGAGCAGTACTTC

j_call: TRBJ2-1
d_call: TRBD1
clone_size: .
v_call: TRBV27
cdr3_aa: CATDRGGEQFF
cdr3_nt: TGTGCCACGGACAGGGGTGGTGAGCAGTTCTTC

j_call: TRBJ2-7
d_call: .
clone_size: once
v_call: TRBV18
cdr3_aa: CASSPGQTYEQYF
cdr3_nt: TGTGCCAGCTCACCGGGACAAACCTACGAGCAGTACTTC

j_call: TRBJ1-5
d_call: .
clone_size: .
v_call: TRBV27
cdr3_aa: CASKTHLGNQPQHF
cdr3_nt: TGTGCCAGCAAAACCCACTTGGGCAATCAGCCCCAGCATTTT

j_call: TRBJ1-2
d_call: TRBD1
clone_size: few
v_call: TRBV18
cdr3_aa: CASSRDRDGYTF
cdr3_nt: TGTGCCAGCTCACGCGACAGGGATGGCTACACCTTC

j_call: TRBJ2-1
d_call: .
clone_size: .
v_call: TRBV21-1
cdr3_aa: CASSKTGTSPPLSSYNEQFF
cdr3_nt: TGTGCCAGCAGCAAGACCGGGACATCGCCTCCATTAAGCTCCTACAATGAGCAGTTCTTC

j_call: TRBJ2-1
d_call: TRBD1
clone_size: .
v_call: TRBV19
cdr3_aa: CASGDRVNEQFF
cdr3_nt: TGTGCCAGTGGGGACAGGGTAAATGAGCAGTTCTTC

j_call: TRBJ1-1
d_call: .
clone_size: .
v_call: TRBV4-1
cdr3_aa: CASSQGPHQADTEAFF
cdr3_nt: TGCGCCAGCAGCCAAGGGCCCCATCAGGCCGACACTGAAGCTTTCTTT

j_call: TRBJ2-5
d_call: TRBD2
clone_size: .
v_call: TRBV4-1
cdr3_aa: CASSQVPPYPGGQETQYF
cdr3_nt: TGCGCCAGCAGCCAGGTCCCACCGTACCCGGGGGGCCAAGAGACCCAGTACTTC

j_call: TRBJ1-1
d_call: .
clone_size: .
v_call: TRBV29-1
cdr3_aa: CSVEDLGRANTEAFF
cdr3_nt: TGCAGCGTTGAAGATCTTGGCAGGGCGAACACTGAAGCTTTCTTT

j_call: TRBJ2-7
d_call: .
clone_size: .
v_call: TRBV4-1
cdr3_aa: CASSQEEGYEQYF
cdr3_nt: TGCGCCAGCAGCCAAGAGGAGGGGTACGAGCAGTACTTC

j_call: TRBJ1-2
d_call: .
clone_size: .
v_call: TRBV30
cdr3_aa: CGLELKQEKCYGYTF
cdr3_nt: TGTGGCCTGGAACTCAAACAGGAAAAATGCTATGGCTACACCTTC

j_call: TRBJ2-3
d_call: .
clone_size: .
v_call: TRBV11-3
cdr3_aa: CASSYSLTDTQYF
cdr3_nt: TGTGCCAGCAGCTATTCCCTGACAGATACGCAGTATTTT

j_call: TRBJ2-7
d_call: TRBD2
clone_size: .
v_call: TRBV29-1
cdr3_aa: CSATSGYEQYF
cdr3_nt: TGCAGCGCGACTAGCGGATACGAGCAGTACTTC

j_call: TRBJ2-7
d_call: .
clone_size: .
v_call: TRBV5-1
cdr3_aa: CASSLAATRGYF
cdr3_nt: TGCGCCAGCAGCTTGGCCGCCACCCGGGGGTACTTC

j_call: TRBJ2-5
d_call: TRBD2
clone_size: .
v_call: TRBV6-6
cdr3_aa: CASSYGGGQQETQYF
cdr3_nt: TGTGCCAGCAGTTATGGCGGGGGGCAGCAAGAGACCCAGTACTTC

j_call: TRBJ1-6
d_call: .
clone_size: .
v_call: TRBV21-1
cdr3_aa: CASSISVTRDKRGNSPLHF
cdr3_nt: TGTGCCAGCAGCATCTCTGTCACCCGGGACAAAAGGGGGAATTCACCCCTCCACTTT

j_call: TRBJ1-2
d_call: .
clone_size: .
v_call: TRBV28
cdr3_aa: CASSVNYGYTF
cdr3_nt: TGTGCCAGCAGTGTAAACTATGGCTACACCTTC

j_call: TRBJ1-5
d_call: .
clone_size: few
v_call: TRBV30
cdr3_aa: CAWSRGVDQPQHF
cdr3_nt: TGTGCCTGGAGTAGGGGCGTGGATCAGCCCCAGCATTTT

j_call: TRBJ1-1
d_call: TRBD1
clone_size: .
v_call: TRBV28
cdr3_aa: CASSPRDRAWSTEAFF
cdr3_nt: TGTGCCAGCAGTCCTCGGGACAGGGCTTGGAGCACTGAAGCTTTCTTT

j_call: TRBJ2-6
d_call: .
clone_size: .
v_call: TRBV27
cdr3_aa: CASGSSGANVLTF
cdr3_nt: TGTGCCAGCGGGAGTTCTGGGGCCAACGTCCTGACTTTC

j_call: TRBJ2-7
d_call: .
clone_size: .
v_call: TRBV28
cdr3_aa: CASSGLGYEQYF
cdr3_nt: TGTGCCAGCAGTGGCCTAGGCTACGAGCAGTACTTC

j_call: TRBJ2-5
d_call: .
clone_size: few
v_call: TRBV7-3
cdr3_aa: CASSSAGRGETQYF
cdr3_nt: TGTGCCAGCAGCTCGGCGGGAAGGGGAGAGACCCAGTACTTC

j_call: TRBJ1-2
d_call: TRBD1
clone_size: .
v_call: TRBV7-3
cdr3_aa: CASSSGRGQGNYGYTF
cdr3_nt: TGTGCCAGCAGCTCCGGGAGAGGACAGGGGAACTATGGCTACACCTTC

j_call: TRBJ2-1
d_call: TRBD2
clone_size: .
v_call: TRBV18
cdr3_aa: CASSPPRTSEGEQFF
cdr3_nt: TGTGCCAGCTCACCACCGCGGACTAGCGAAGGTGAGCAGTTCTTC

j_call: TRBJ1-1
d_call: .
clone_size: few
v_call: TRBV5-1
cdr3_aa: CATSPGVNTEAFF
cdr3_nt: TGCGCTACATCGCCGGGGGTGAACACTGAAGCTTTCTTT

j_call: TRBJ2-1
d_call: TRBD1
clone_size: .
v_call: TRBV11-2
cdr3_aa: CASSLLWDRGSFVNEQFF
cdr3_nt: TGTGCCAGCAGCTTATTATGGGACAGGGGTTCCTTCGTCAATGAGCAGTTCTTC

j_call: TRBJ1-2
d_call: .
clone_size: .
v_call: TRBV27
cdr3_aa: CASSLWPNYGYTF
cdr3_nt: TGTGCCAGCAGTTTATGGCCGAACTATGGCTACACCTTC

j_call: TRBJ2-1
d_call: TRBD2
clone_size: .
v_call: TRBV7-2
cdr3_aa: CASSFLAGAIGEQFF
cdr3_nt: TGTGCCAGCAGTTTTCTAGCGGGGGCTATAGGTGAGCAGTTCTTC

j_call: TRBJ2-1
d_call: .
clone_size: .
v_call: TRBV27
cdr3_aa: CASRTSAEQFF
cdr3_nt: TGTGCCAGCAGAACTTCTGCTGAGCAGTTCTTC

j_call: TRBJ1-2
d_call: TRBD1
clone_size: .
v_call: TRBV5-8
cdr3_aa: CASSLGGRGTYGYTF
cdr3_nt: TGTGCCAGCAGCTTGGGGGGCAGGGGGACCTATGGCTACACCTTC

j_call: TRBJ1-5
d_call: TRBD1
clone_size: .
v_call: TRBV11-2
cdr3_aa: CASSATGNNQPQHF
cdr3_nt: TGTGCCAGCAGCGCGACAGGGAACAATCAGCCCCAGCATTTT

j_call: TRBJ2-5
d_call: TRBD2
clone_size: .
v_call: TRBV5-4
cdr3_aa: CASSKAGIQETQYF
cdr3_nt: TGTGCCAGCAGCAAAGCGGGGATCCAAGAGACCCAGTACTTC

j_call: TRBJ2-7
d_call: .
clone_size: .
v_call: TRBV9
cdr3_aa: CASSVEGGSYEQYF
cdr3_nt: TGTGCCAGCAGCGTTGAGGGCGGGTCCTACGAGCAGTACTTC

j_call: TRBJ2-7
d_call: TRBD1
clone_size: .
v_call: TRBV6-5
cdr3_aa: CASRPDRGAHEQYF
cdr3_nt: TGTGCCAGCAGGCCGGACAGGGGGGCGCACGAGCAGTACTTC

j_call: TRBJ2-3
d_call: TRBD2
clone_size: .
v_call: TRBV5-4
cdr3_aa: CASSFRTSGRDTQYF
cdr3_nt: TGTGCCAGCAGCTTTCGAACTAGCGGGAGAGATACGCAGTATTTT

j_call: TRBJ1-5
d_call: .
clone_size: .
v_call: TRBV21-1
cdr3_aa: CASSTTVYSNQPQHF
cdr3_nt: TGTGCCAGCAGCACAACAGTTTATAGCAATCAGCCCCAGCATTTT

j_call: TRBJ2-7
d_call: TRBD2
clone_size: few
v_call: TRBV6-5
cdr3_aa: CASSYKGLADYEQYF
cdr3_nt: TGTGCCAGCAGTTACAAGGGACTAGCGGACTACGAGCAGTACTTC

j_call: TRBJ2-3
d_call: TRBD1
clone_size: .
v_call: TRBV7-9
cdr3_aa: CASSSSLTGQGTDTQYF
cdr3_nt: TGTGCCAGCAGCTCAAGTTTAACGGGACAGGGCACAGATACGCAGTATTTT

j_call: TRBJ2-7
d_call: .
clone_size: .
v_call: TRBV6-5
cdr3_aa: CASSKRSSYEQYF
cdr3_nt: TGTGCCAGCAGTAAGCGTAGCTCCTACGAGCAGTACTTC

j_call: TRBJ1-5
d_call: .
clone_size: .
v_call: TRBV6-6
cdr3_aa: CASTYGGNQPQHF
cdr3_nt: TGTGCCAGCACCTATGGGGGGAATCAGCCCCAGCATTTT

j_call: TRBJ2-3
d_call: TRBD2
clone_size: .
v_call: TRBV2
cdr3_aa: CASSGLAGADTQYF
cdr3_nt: TGTGCCAGCAGCGGACTAGCGGGAGCAGATACGCAGTATTTT